This T cell receptor (beta chain) emerged from a study of cytomegalovirus exposure and HLA in healthy donors. Study overall: Early on, a data release was issued that held roughly 86 million unique TCRs from HLA-typed donors. Study-wide results and caveats: A later analysis found TCR association rates differed by HLA locus, highest for DRB1 and lowest for HLA-C.

As to this clone: Its antigen is currently unknown.

Amplification used 60 Vbeta primers and 13 Jbeta primers. Produced via immunoSEQ multiplex PCR; TCRdb's table is partial and in-frame only. The table shows around 150,000 clones, with roughly 80% occurring only once. The CDR3 has 14 amino acids. V shed 1 base and J shed 2 bases, with 5 bases lying between them. Germline assignment: CDR1 MNHNS and CDR2 SASEGT. The origin of this receptor is a woman aged 40 to 50 in good health and CMV-seronegative. Sequencing was carried out using PBMCs. J is TRBJ1-4 and V is TRBV6-1, with D unresolved. The CDR3 DNA is TGTGCCAGCAGTGAAGGCGGGACTAATGAAAAACTGTTTTTT. Encoded protein: CASSEGGTNEKLFF.